This T cell receptor (beta chain) emerged from a study of T cells in Graves' hyperthyroidism and ophthalmopathy. Study observations and caveats: Ophthalmopathy was identified by the model a median about 6.8 months ahead of onset.

RNA transcripts gave rise to amplified TCR beta CDR3 regions. Researchers ran a first-round RT-PCR on the TCR CDR3 using the HTBI primer set. TCRdb called the multiplex PCR reads again in MiXCR, with one record for every CDR3 protein. The data contain around 240,000 distinct CDR3 sequences, roughly 15% of them seen just once; the ten biggest clones take up roughly 13%. The V gene's germline CDR1 is SGHTA and CDR2 FQGNSA. With 6 bases removed from V and 0 bases from J, the gap between germline ends came to 10 bases. The CDR3 sequence is 14 residues long. First hyperthyroidism diagnosis is when the blood sample was obtained, before any ophthalmopathy symptoms. This clonotype was observed at least ten times. As yet, its antigen is unknown.

Sequenced: blood. This chain uses TRBV7-2 with TRBJ2-3; D is tentatively TRBD1 or TRBD2 (5 bases each). The sequence came from a woman between 40 and 50 years old with Graves' hyperthyroidism that later progressed to Graves' ophthalmopathy. The CDR3 region is CASSYRDSTDTQYF. In nucleotides, the CDR3 is TGTGCCAGCAGTTACCGGGACAGCACAGATACGCAGTATTTT.